This is a list of T cell receptor beta chains from one sample in a study of blood T cells in healthy people across ages. From the 5' RACE reads, TCRdb called clonotypes with MiXCR, one entry per CDR3 protein. The repertoire includes 650,000 to 900,000 distinct CDR3 sequences, approximately 67% of them detected once, and roughly a quarter sits in the top ten. Sequencing was performed on blood. The receptors come from a man aged 25-45 years in good health. Both conserved end residues are trimmed from each CDR3.

CDR3 protein,V gene,J gene
ASSHQGHRETYEQY,TRBV3-1,TRBJ2-7
SASGQGGRPQH,TRBV20-1,TRBJ1-5
ASSSPTESYEQY,TRBV5-1,TRBJ2-7
ASSLTAPEQF,TRBV6-6,TRBJ2-1
ATSRVSSGGSYEQY,TRBV15,TRBJ2-7
ASSPPGTFEETQY,TRBV6-5,TRBJ2-5
AISAQGAVDEQY,TRBV10-3,TRBJ2-7
ASSQDSLALLGYT,TRBV4-3,TRBJ1-2
SARGPWGVGEQY,TRBV20-1,TRBJ2-7
ASWVQGGETQY,TRBV12-3/TRBV12-4,-
SARDRGGPRGEQY,TRBV20-1,-
ASSSRGLETQY,TRBV7-2,TRBJ2-5
ASSYLGQGNYQPQH,TRBV6-2/TRBV6-3,TRBJ1-5
ASSYIPGDYTDTQY,TRBV6-5,TRBJ2-3
ASSEDPRGTQPQH,TRBV2,TRBJ1-5
ASSDGGGTDTRY,TRBV2,TRBJ2-3
ASSQARYQETQY,TRBV11-1,TRBJ2-5
ASSELGTGLGETQY,TRBV6-1,TRBJ2-5
ASREQGRGNQPQH,TRBV6-1,TRBJ1-5
ASSRVGWVNEQF,TRBV6-1,TRBJ2-1
ASSPDTYSYEQY,TRBV5-1,TRBJ2-7
ASSHPRAPRGGANVLT,TRBV9,TRBJ2-6